The TCR beta chain described here comes from a study of technical replicates of blood from several donors (dated by TCRdb to 2016 to 2017). About this clone: What this receptor recognizes is not known. One base away there is no much larger clone; base qualities are not given.

V is shortened by 5 bases, J by 3 bases, and the region joining them spans 5 bases. From cysteine to phenylalanine, the CDR3 is 11 amino acids long. Only CDR3 DNA remains: 33 bases, in frame from the first base. In the germline V gene, CDR1 corresponds to MDHEN and CDR2 to SYDVKM. Library preparation employed the immunoSEQ multiplex PCR assay. The immuneACCESS repertoire file appears here via TCRdb, limited to in-frame rearrangements. These files lack a portion of the clones; in checked studies, under half of the deficit traces to unresolved V genes, and the cause of the others is not known. In this sample the table shows approximately 79,000 clones, about 97% of which occur a single time. Around 0.28% of the sample comes from the top ten.

The clonotype comes from a human donor in good health. The chain is made from TRBV28 and TRBJ2-7; no confident D gene assignment can be made. Sequencing was performed on T cells isolated from PBMCs. The DNA is as follows: TGTGCCAGCAGTCCAAACTACGAGCAGTACTTC. Its protein product is CASSPNYEQYF.